Sequencing of this TCR beta chain was carried out in a study of identical twins. Template switching added a universal primer site, and cDNA bore unique molecular identifiers. TCRdb re-called the 5' RACE reads through MiXCR, storing one row per CDR3 protein. The profile shows around 490,000 distinct CDR3 sequences, under 25% of them singletons. V gave up 0 bases and J gave up 2 bases, with 8 bases separating them. The length of the CDR3 is 15 residues. Looked up from germline, CDR1 is KGHSH and CDR2 is LQKENI. Study findings and constraints: Cross-sectional statistical analysis, not tracking of the same donors, underpinned the conclusions.

A word on this clonotype: Its matching antigen is unknown.

These sequences were also reported in another study, on yellow fever vaccine responses in identical twins. As that study records: Twins reportedly had a vaccine T cell response that seemed partly convergent, partly personalized.

The chain recombines TRBV18 with TRBJ2-1; D gene uncertain. The sequencing sample was made of CD4+ T cells sorted from blood. The receptor was isolated from a young woman in good health. The CDR3: CASSPPANPYNEQFF. The CDR3 nucleotides are TGTGCCAGCTCACCACCAGCCAACCCCTACAATGAGCAGTTCTTC.